The clone carrying this T cell receptor beta chain was observed a handful of times. This entry comes from a study of cytomegalovirus exposure and HLA in healthy donors. Healthy donors of bone marrow made up the group. PCR primers comprised 60 Vbeta and 13 Jbeta primers. The assay was immunoSEQ multiplex PCR, and TCRdb's table has in-frame clones only and misses some. The sample shows approximately 61,000 clones, about 61% of them seen only once. The CDR3 consists of 12 residues. J lost 3 bases, V lost 4 bases, and 2 bases had no gene match. Germline V gene lookup returns CDR1 SQVTM and CDR2 ANQGSEA. The sequenced sample consisted of PBMCs. This receptor was taken from a woman in her forties or fifties in good health and CMV-seronegative. The V and J genes are TRBV29-1 and TRBJ1-1; 7 bases agree with TRBD1. The DNA for the CDR3 is TGCAGCGTTGCAGGGGGAGACACTGAAGCTTTCTTT. Translated: CSVAGGDTEAFF.